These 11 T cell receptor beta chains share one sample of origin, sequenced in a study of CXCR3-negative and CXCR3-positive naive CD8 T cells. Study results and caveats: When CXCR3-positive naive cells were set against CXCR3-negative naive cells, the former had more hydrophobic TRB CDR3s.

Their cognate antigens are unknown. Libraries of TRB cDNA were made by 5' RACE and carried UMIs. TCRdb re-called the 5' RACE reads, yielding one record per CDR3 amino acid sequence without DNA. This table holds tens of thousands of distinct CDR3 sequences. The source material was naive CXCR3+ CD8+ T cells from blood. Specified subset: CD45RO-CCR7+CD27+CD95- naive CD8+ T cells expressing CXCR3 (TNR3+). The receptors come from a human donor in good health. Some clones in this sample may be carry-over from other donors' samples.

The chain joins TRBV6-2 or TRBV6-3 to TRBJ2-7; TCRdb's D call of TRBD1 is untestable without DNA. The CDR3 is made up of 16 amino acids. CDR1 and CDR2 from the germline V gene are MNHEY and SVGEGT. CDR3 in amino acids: CASSYSHRMPSYEQYF.

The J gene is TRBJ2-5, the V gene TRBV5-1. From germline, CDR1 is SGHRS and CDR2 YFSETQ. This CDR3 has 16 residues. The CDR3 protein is CASSFLYGVKEETQYF.

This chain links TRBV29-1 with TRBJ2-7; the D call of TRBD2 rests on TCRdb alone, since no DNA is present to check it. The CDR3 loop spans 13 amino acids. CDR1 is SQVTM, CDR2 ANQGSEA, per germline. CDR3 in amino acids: CSVVGERGYEQYF.

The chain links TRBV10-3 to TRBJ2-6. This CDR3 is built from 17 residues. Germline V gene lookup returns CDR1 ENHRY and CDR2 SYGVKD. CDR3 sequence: CAISESLGASGANVLTF.

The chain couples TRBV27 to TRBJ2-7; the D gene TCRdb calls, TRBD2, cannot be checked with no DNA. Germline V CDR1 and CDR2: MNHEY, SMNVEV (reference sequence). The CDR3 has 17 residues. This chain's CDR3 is CASRTSGEGVSDYEQYF.

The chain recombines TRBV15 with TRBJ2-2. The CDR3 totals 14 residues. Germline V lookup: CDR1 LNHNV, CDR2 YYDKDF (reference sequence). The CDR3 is CATSGVSNTGELFF. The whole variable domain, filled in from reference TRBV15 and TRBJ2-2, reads DAMVIQNPRYQVTQFGKPVTLSCSQTLNHNVMYWYQQKSSQAPKLLFHYYDKDFNNEADTPDNFQSRRPNTSFCFLDIRSPGLGDTAMYLCATSGVSNTGELFFGEGSRLTVL.

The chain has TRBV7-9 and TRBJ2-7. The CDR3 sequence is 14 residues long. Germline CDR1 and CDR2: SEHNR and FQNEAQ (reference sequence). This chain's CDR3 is CASSLISRSYEQYF.

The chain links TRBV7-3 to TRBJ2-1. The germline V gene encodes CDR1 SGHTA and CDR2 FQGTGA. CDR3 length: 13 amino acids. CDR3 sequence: CASSLIPYNEQFF.

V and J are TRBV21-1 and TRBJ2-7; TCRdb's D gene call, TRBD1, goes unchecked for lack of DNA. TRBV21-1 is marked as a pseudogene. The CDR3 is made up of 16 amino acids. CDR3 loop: CASSRLPGQESYEQYF.

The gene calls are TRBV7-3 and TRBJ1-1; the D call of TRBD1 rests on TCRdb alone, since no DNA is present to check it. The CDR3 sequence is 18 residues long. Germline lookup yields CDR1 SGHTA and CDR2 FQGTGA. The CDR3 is CASSAPDRGRPLLTEAFF.

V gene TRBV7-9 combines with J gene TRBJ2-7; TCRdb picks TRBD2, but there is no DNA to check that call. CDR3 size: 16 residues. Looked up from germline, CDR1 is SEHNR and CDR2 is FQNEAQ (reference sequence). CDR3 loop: CASSLSPGSGGWEQYF.